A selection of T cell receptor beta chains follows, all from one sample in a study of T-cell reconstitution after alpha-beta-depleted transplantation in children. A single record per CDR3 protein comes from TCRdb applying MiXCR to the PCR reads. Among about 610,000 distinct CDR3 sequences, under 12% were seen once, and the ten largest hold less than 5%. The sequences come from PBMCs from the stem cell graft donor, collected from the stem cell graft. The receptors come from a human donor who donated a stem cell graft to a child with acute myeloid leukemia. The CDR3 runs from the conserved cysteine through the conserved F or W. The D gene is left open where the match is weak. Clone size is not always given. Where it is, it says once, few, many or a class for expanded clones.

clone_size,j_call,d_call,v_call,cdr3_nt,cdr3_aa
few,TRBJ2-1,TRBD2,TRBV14,TGTGCCAGCAGCCAAGATCAGACTAGCGGGAGGATGTACAATGAGCAGTTCTTC,CASSQDQTSGRMYNEQFF
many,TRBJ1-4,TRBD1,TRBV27,TGTGCCAGCAGAGGGACAGGTGCAACTAATGAAAAACTGTTTTTT,CASRGTGATNEKLFF
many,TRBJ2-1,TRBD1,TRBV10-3,TGTGCCATCAGTGAGAGGGACAGCGAGCAGTTCTTC,CAISERDSEQFF
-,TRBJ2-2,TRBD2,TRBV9,TGTGCCAGCAGCGTAGGCATGGGGGCTAGCGGGTCGCACACCGGGGAGCTGTTTTTT,CASSVGMGASGSHTGELFF
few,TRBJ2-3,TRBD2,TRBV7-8,TGTGCCAGCAGCCTACAAGCTGTGGGGAGGGCCAACACAGATACGCAGTATTTT,CASSLQAVGRANTDTQYF
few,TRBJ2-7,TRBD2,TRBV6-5,TGTGCCAGCCGCGAGACGGGGGGCGAGCAGTACTTC,CASRETGGEQYF
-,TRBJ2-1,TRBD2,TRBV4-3,TGCGCCAGCAGCCAGGATACTAGCGGGATCTCCTACAATGAGCAGTTCTTC,CASSQDTSGISYNEQFF
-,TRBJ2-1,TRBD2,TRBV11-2,TGTGCCAGCAATACCGGGACTAGCGGGAGAGGGAATGAGCAGTTCTTC,CASNTGTSGRGNEQFF
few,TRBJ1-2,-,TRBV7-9,TGTGCCAGCAGCCACCGGAACCTCGCTAACTATGGCTACACCTTC,CASSHRNLANYGYTF
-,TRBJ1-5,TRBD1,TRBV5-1,TGCGCCAGCAGCATCGGGACAGCTAGCAATCAGCCCCAGCATTTT,CASSIGTASNQPQHF
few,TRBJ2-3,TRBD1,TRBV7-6,TGTGCCAGCAGCTCTTCCGGGACAGCCCACACAGATACGCAGTATTTT,CASSSSGTAHTDTQYF
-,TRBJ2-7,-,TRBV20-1,TGCAGTGCTAGCTCGGCGGAGGAGCAGTACTTC,CSASSAEEQYF
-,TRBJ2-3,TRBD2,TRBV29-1,TGCAGCGTTGAAGGGGCTAGCGGGAGTCCAGATACGCAGTATTTT,CSVEGASGSPDTQYF
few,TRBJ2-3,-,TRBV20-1,TGCAGTGCTAGGCAACCCCGGACAGCTCGCACAGATACGCAGTATTTT,CSARQPRTARTDTQYF
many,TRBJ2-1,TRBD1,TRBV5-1,TGCGCCAGCAGTGGACAGGGATCCTACAATGAGCAGTTCTTC,CASSGQGSYNEQFF
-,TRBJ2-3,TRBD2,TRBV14,TGTGCCAGCAGCCAAGCCGTCCTAGCGGGAATAGATACGCAGTATTTT,CASSQAVLAGIDTQYF
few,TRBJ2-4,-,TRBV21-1,TGTGCCAGCAGCAAAGAAGGAGGGAAGGCCAAAAACATTCAGTACTTC,CASSKEGGKAKNIQYF
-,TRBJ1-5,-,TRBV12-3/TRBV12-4,TGTGCCAGCACTACCGGGGCTAGCAATCAGCCCCAGCATTTT,CASTTGASNQPQHF
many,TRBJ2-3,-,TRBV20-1,TGCAGTATACAGCGGAGAGCAAATACGCAGTATTTT,CSIQRRANTQYF
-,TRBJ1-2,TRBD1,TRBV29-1,TGCAGCGTGATCGGGACAGAGAACAACTATGGCTACACCTTC,CSVIGTENNYGYTF
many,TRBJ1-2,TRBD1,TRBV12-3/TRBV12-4,TGTGCCAGCACCGAGGGACAGGGAAGAGACTATGGCTACACCTTC,CASTEGQGRDYGYTF
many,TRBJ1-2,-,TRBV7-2,TGTGCCAGCAGCTTCCAGACAACCTATGGCTACACCTTC,CASSFQTTYGYTF
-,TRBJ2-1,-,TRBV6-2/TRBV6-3,TGTGCCAGCAGTTACTCGGTTCGGGGCGTCAGCTCCTACAATGAGCAGTTCTTC,CASSYSVRGVSSYNEQFF
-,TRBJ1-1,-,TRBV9,TGTGCCAGCAGTGGAAGAACTATTCACAGGACTGAAGCTTTCTTT,CASSGRTIHRTEAFF
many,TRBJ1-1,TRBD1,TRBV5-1,TGCGCCAGCAGCGTTTCGGGACAGGGGAACACTGAAGCTTTCTTT,CASSVSGQGNTEAFF
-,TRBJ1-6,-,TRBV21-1,TGTGCCAGCAGCAAAGTTCCGAGTGACACCCCGAGCTCCTATAATTCACCCCTCCACTTT,CASSKVPSDTPSSYNSPLHF
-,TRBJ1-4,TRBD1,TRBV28,TGTGCCAGCAGTGGTTCCGGGACAGGGAGGAATGAAAAACTGTTTTTT,CASSGSGTGRNEKLFF
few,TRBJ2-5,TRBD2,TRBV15,TGTGCCACCAGCAGACGGGGGGGGCAACCCCTGGAGACCCAGTACTTC,CATSRRGGQPLETQYF
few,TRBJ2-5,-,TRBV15,TGTGCCACCAGCAGAGGAGGGACACAACGACAAGAGACCCAGTACTTC,CATSRGGTQRQETQYF
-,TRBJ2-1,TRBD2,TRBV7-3,TGTGCCAGCAGCTTACCCGGCGGGAGGGCCAATGAGCAGTTCTTC,CASSLPGGRANEQFF
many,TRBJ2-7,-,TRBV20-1,TGCAGTGCTAACGACAGGCCCTACGAGCAGTACTTC,CSANDRPYEQYF
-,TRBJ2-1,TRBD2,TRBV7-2,TGTGCCAGCAGTTTAGGTAGCGGGAGTGGGGAGAATGAGCAGTTCTTC,CASSLGSGSGENEQFF
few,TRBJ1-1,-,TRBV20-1,TGCAGTGCTAGATTTCGGGATCGGAACACTGAAGCTTTCTTT,CSARFRDRNTEAFF